Each of the 6 T cell receptor beta chains below was sequenced from the same sample in a study of T cells after yellow fever vaccination. TCRdb ran MiXCR on the 5' RACE reads and lists one entry per CDR3 protein. The sample records hundreds of thousands of distinct CDR3 sequences, under 25% being singletons. The sample here was PBMCs, taken 15 days after the yellow fever booster vaccination. The receptors were sampled from a man aged 25 to 45 who received the YFV17D yellow fever vaccine.

The gene calls are TRBV20-1 and TRBJ2-1, with a weak D call TRBD1 (6 bases). Germline V gene sequence: CDR1 DFQATT, CDR2 SNEGSKA (reference sequence). The CDR3 length is 15 residues. Trimming cost V 5 bases and J 10 bases, with 24 bases left between them. CDR3 loop: CSAAQQGRGGAEQFF. In DNA, the CDR3 is TGCAGTGCTGCACAACAGGGTCGGGGTGGAGCGGAGCAGTTCTTC.

The chain combines TRBV11-2 with TRBJ2-5; D is unresolved. Germline V gene data show CDR1 as SGHAT and CDR2 as FQNNGV. With 5 bases removed from V and 5 bases from J, the gap between germline ends came to 15 bases. The CDR3 has 14 amino acids. This chain's CDR3 is CASSAIQRSETQYF. CDR3 DNA sequence: TGTGCCAGCAGCGCAATCCAGAGGAGTGAGACCCAGTACTTC.

This clonotype occurred a few times. The V and J genes are TRBV24-1 and TRBJ2-3; D is undetermined. Germline V gene data show CDR1 as KGHDR and CDR2 as SFDVKD. V lost 4 bases and J 7 bases, leaving 11 bases between the germline ends. This CDR3 is built from 13 residues. The CDR3 DNA sequence: TGTGCCACCAGTGAGCAAAAGGGTCATACGCAGTATTTT. Encoded protein: CATSEQKGHTQYF.

The V gene is TRBV6-2 or TRBV6-3, the J gene TRBJ2-6, with 8 bases identical to TRBD2. Germline V lookup: CDR1 MNHEY, CDR2 SVGEGT. Losses at the gene ends were 7 bases for V and 0 bases for J; bases not matched to a gene: 8. The CDR3 totals 17 residues. The CDR3 loop is CASKRHSGTSGANVLTF. The CDR3 bases are TGTGCCAGCAAGAGACATAGCGGGACCTCTGGGGCCAACGTCCTGACTTTC.

J is TRBJ2-7 and V is TRBV4-3, with TRBD2 identical over 7 bases. CDR3 size: 16 residues. With V trimmed by 0 bases and J by 6 bases, 11 bases remained unmatched. The germline V gene has CDR1 LGHNA and CDR2 YSLEER. In DNA, the CDR3 is TGCGCCAGCAGCCAAGATCTAGCGGTGGGGGGTCTCGAGCAGTACTTC. It specifies CASSQDLAVGGLEQYF.

CDR3 region: CSVAGSGANVLTF. CDR3 nucleotide sequence: TGCAGCGTTGCAGGCTCTGGGGCCAACGTCCTGACTTTC. The chain uses TRBV29-1 and TRBJ2-6; D is unresolved. The CDR3 is made up of 13 amino acids. V lost 4 bases and J 0 bases, leaving 4 bases between the germline ends. Germline loops: CDR1 SQVTM, CDR2 ANQGSEA.